This entry lists 19 T cell receptor beta chains sequenced from one sample in a study of T cells expressing NK-cell markers. One entry per CDR3 protein, without DNA, is what TCRdb gives after re-calling the 5' RACE reads. This sample's table reports about 460,000 distinct CDR3 sequences. Sample: blood T cells: a sorted CD56 or NKG2C T cell subset, CD4+ or CD8+ T cells, or bulk PBMC T cells (not recorded which). Source of these receptors: a woman in her 50s in good health.

The J gene is TRBJ2-5, the V gene TRBV6-4; TCRdb's D call of TRBD1 is untestable without DNA. Germline V gene data show CDR1 as MRHNA and CDR2 as SNTAGT. This CDR3 spans 15 amino acids. CDR3 amino acids: CASSARDRARETQYF.

V usage is TRBV7-2 and J usage is TRBJ2-5; as DNA is missing, the TRBD1 call by TCRdb cannot be tested. The CDR3 consists of 18 residues. Germline-derived CDR1 and CDR2 are SGHTA and FQGNSA. The CDR3 loop is CASSFPALRIGYQETQYF. Supplemented by reference TRBV7-2 and TRBJ2-5, the full variable domain reads GAGVSQSPSNKVTEKGKDVELRCDPISGHTALYWYRQSLGQGLEFLIYFQGNSAPDKSGLPSDRFSAERTGGSVSTLTIQRTQQEDSAVYLCASSFPALRIGYQETQYFGPGTRLLVL.

The gene calls are TRBV7-8 and TRBJ2-5. CDR1 and CDR2 from the germline V gene are SGHVS and FQNEAQ. The CDR3 is made up of 13 amino acids. This CDR3 is CASSPPRLGTQYF.

J is TRBJ2-7 and V is TRBV30; checking the TCRdb D call of TRBD1 is not possible without DNA. The V gene's germline CDR1 is GTSNPN and CDR2 SVGIG (reference sequence). The CDR3 sequence is 13 residues long. The CDR3 loop is CAWSRPGVYEQYF.

The CDR3 sequence: CASSVDSGSGEQFF. The chain recombines TRBV9 with TRBJ2-1; without DNA, the TCRdb call of TRBD1 cannot be checked. This CDR3 contains 14 residues. Germline CDR1 is SGDLS and CDR2 is YYNGEE.

The chain joins TRBV30 to TRBJ1-2. Germline CDR1 GTSNPN, CDR2 SVGIG (reference sequence). This CDR3 has 13 residues. CDR3 protein: CAWSVGVGYGYTF.

The chain links TRBV5-1 to TRBJ2-1; TCRdb reports TRBD2, a call that lacks DNA to check it against. The germline gives CDR1 SGHRS, CDR2 YFSETQ. The CDR3 is made up of 15 amino acids. CDR3 sequence reads: CASSHLGLAENEQFF.

The chain links TRBV24-1 to TRBJ2-1; there is no DNA to check the TCRdb D call of TRBD2. Looked up from germline, CDR1 is KGHDR and CDR2 is SFDVKD. The CDR3 spans 13 residues. The CDR3 spells CATSDPPLGEQFF.

The chain links TRBV5-5 to TRBJ2-5. The CDR3 consists of 14 residues. CDR1 SGHKS and CDR2 YYEKEE come from the germline V gene (reference sequence). CDR3 sequence: CASSLLRTQETQYF.

The chain combines TRBV16 with TRBJ2-1. The CDR3 totals 15 residues. Germline V lookup: CDR1 KGHSY, CDR2 FQNENV. The CDR3 sequence is CASSPISRSYNEQFF.

The chain combines TRBV7-9 with TRBJ2-5; TCRdb picks TRBD2, but there is no DNA to check that call. CDR3 size: 15 residues. Germline assignment: CDR1 SEHNR and CDR2 FQNEAQ (reference sequence). The CDR3 reads CASSYGLAQQETQYF.

This chain joins TRBV21-1 and TRBJ1-1; TCRdb gives TRBD1 as the D gene, but with no DNA this cannot be confirmed. TRBV21-1 is a recognized pseudogene. CDR3 length: 14 residues. The CDR3 loop reads CASSSRNRVAEAFF.

The gene calls are TRBV5-5 and TRBJ1-2. The CDR3 extends over 13 amino acids. Germline V gene lookup returns CDR1 SGHKS and CDR2 YYEKEE (reference sequence). The CDR3 protein is CASSPLFSYGYTF.

The chain has TRBV3-1 and TRBJ1-1. The CDR3 sequence is 13 residues long. Germline loops: CDR1 LGHDT, CDR2 YNNKEL (reference sequence). CDR3 residues: CASSQYYDTEAFF.

The J gene is TRBJ2-1, the V gene TRBV3-1; TCRdb designates TRBD2, a call that cannot be tested without DNA. Germline V lookup: CDR1 LGHDT, CDR2 YNNKEL (reference sequence). This CDR3 contains 16 residues. The CDR3 is CASSQGIAGSYNEQFF.

The rearrangement joins TRBV5-1 to TRBJ2-5. From germline, CDR1 is SGHRS and CDR2 YFSETQ. CDR3 length: 13 residues. This chain's CDR3 is CASSWGWEKTQYF.

V gene TRBV20-1 combines with J gene TRBJ1-1; the TRBD1 assignment by TCRdb is unverifiable without DNA. This CDR3 region has 15 residues. Per germline, CDR1 DFQATT and CDR2 SNEGSKA (reference sequence). CDR3: CSARNTGSLNTEAFF.

This chain uses TRBV7-4 with TRBJ2-2; TCRdb designates TRBD1, a call that cannot be tested without DNA. Germline CDR1 SGHVT, CDR2 SQSDAQ. The CDR3 runs to 16 residues. The CDR3 region is CASSLCAGSYTGELFF. Using reference TRBV7-4 and TRBJ2-2 for the parts outside the CDR3, the full variable domain is GAGVSQSPRYKVAKRGRDVALRCDSISGHVTLYWYRQTLGQGSEVLTYSQSDAQRDKSGRPSGRFSAERPERSVSTLKIQRTEQGDSAVYLCASSLCAGSYTGELFFGEGSRLTVL.

V is TRBV12-3 or TRBV12-4 and J is TRBJ2-3; TCRdb outputs TRBD2, but without DNA this stays unchecked. This CDR3 region has 15 residues. The chain's CDR3 is CASSLLAQSTDAQYF.